One sample yielded the 25 T cell receptor beta chains listed below, sequenced in a study of vaccination and CD4 T cells after COVID-19. This sample's time point: late sampling 161 to 241 days after vaccination in three convalescent patients. Treatment denoted: approximately nine-day PBMC culture with coronavirus spike peptide pools or control peptides (ViraFEST assay). The Oncomine TCR Beta short-read assay was applied to DNA of cultured CD4+ T cells. One entry per CDR3 protein, called by TCRdb with MiXCR from the PCR reads. This sample has about 25,000 distinct CDR3 sequences; 25% to 35% occur once, and the top ten carry 7.1%. Antigens of these TCRs are unknown. The input for sequencing was CD4+ T cells from blood, cultured in vitro, taken about 7 months after SARS-CoV-2 vaccination. Source of these receptors: a human donor who had recovered from COVID-19.

This clonotype turned up a few times. V is TRBV28 and J is TRBJ1-2; 9 bases fit TRBD1. There are 14 residues in the CDR3. CDR1 and CDR2 from the germline V gene are MDHEN and SYDVKM. The trim removed 5 bases at V and 5 bases at J, leaving 6 bases unmatched. In DNA, the CDR3 is TGTGCCAGCAGTCTACAGGGGGCGGGTTATGGCTACACCTTC. Protein sequence: CASSLQGAGYGYTF.

The rearrangement uses TRBV2 and TRBJ2-6, with 8 positions matching TRBD1. CDR1 SNHLY and CDR2 FYNNEI come from the germline V gene. V lost 6 bases, J lost 2 bases, and 9 bases stayed unmatched. The CDR3 runs 17 residues. CDR3 DNA: TGTGCCAGCAGGGGAGGACAGGGCATCCCTGGGGCCAACGTCCTGACTTTC. This codes for CASRGGQGIPGANVLTF.

The chain couples TRBV5-5 to TRBJ2-7; D unclear. V dropped 4 bases and J dropped 5 bases, with 13 bases sitting between them. CDR1 is SGHKS and CDR2 is YYEKEE in the germline V gene (reference sequence). This CDR3 comprises 13 residues. CDR3 region: CASSLVFQNEQYF. In nucleotides, the CDR3 is TGTGCCAGCAGCCTTGTCTTCCAGAACGAGCAGTACTTC.

This sequence joins TRBV5-6 and TRBJ1-2, with TRBD1 matching over 8 bases. V lost 3 bases, J lost 0 bases, and 10 bases stayed unmatched. CDR1 is SGHDT, CDR2 YYEEEE, per germline. The length of the CDR3 is 17 residues. CDR3 loop: CASSSPQGAQSNYGYTF. The CDR3 DNA sequence: TGTGCCAGCAGCTCCCCCCAGGGGGCGCAGTCTAACTATGGCTACACCTTC.

This clonotype has just a few counts. The chain links TRBV28 to TRBJ2-7; TRBD2 might be the D (6 bases). Germline CDR1 MDHEN, CDR2 SYDVKM. Trimming stripped 8 bases from V and 3 bases from J, with 20 bases between. CDR3 length: 15 residues. The DNA for the CDR3 is TGTGCCAGCTACGGGATTCGCGGGAACGACTACGAGCAGTACTTC. This gives the protein CASYGIRGNDYEQYF.

The chain recombines TRBV28 with TRBJ1-1; 8 bases agree with TRBD1. The V gene end was trimmed by 6 bases and the J gene end by 0 bases; junction bases not matched to a gene: 6. The CDR3 is made up of 15 amino acids. Germline lookup yields CDR1 MDHEN and CDR2 SYDVKM. CDR3 sequence: CASRRGQGMNTEAFF. DNA for the CDR3: TGTGCCAGCAGGCGCGGACAGGGCATGAACACTGAAGCTTTCTTT.

This clonotype was seen a single time. The chain couples TRBV5-1 to TRBJ2-5, with TRBD2 identical over 11 bases. The J segment lost 3 bases and the V segment lost 3 bases, leaving 1 base of the junction unmatched. CDR1 and CDR2 (germline): SGHRS, YFSETQ. The CDR3 is made up of 14 amino acids. The CDR3 DNA is TGCGCCAGCAGCTCGACTAGCGGGGAAGAGACCCAGTACTTC. Protein product: CASSSTSGEETQYF.

The chain is built from TRBV10-3 and TRBJ2-3, with a possible D match to TRBD1 (6 bases). The CDR3 contains 17 residues. Germline loops: CDR1 ENHRY, CDR2 SYGVKD. V dropped 6 bases and J dropped 2 bases, with 21 bases sitting between them. CDR3 nucleotide sequence: TGTGCCATCAGCGGACAGCCAGGTGTCCCCGACACAGATACGCAGTATTTT. This translates into CAISGQPGVPDTDTQYF.

The CDR3 region is CASSLGQGSYEQYF. CDR3 DNA sequence: TGTGCCAGCAGTCTGGGTCAGGGGTCCTACGAGCAGTACTTC. The chain carries TRBV28 and TRBJ2-7; TRBD1 might be the D (6 bases). The V gene lost 5 bases and the J gene lost 1 base, with 12 bases spanning the gap. The CDR3 sequence is 14 residues long. Germline values: CDR1 MDHEN, CDR2 SYDVKM.

This clonotype was seen more than once but under ten times. This rearrangement joins TRBV20-1 to TRBJ2-1; TRBD2 is a possible D gene (5 bases). The CDR3 sequence is 15 residues long. Germline V gene data show CDR1 as DFQATT and CDR2 as SNEGSKA (reference sequence). V dropped 0 bases and J dropped 0 bases, with 9 bases sitting between them. The CDR3 DNA follows: TGCAGTGCTAGAGATCCAGCGGTCTCCTACAATGAGCAGTTCTTC. Protein: CSARDPAVSYNEQFF.

CDR3 region: CATADGRGGVRVNEQFF. The CDR3 DNA follows: TGTGCCACCGCTGATGGTAGAGGGGGAGTTAGGGTCAATGAGCAGTTCTTC. V gene TRBV24-1 combines with J gene TRBJ2-1; D is possibly TRBD1 (6 bases). This CDR3 has 17 amino acids. Germline loops: CDR1 KGHDR, CDR2 SFDVKD. Trimming took 9 bases from V and 6 from J, leaving 26 bases between them.

This chain joins TRBV29-1 and TRBJ2-2; weak D call: TRBD1 (6 bases). V dropped 0 bases and J dropped 6 bases, with 17 bases sitting between them. The CDR3 totals 16 residues. Germline assignment: CDR1 SQVTM and CDR2 ANQGSEA. The CDR3 bases are TGCAGCGTTGAAGATGGGGGCGGCCCTCGCCCCGGGGAGCTGTTTTTT. As protein: CSVEDGGGPRPGELFF.

The genes are TRBV7-2 and TRBJ2-2; 7 nucleotides agree with TRBD1. With 5 bases clipped from V and 2 bases from J, the junction kept 8 bases outside the gene matches. CDR1 and CDR2 from the germline V gene are SGHTA and FQGNSA. This CDR3 region has 16 residues. CDR3 amino acids: CASSPRDRLNTGELFF. CDR3 sequence (DNA): TGTGCCAGCAGCCCCCGGGACAGACTAAACACCGGGGAGCTGTTTTTT.

The chain links TRBV20-1 to TRBJ2-1, with D perhaps TRBD2 (5 bases). V was cut by 5 bases and J by 2 bases, with 16 bases left in between. The germline CDR1 and CDR2 sequences are DFQATT and SNEGSKA (reference sequence). This CDR3 comprises 15 residues. CDR3 in DNA: TGCAGTGCTGGGTCGATAGCGACGCCCTACAATGAGCAGTTCTTC. It codes for CSAGSIATPYNEQFF.

This clonotype was detected only once. This chain uses TRBV20-1 with TRBJ2-4; D call uncertain. Germline V gene data show CDR1 as DFQATT and CDR2 as SNEGSKA (reference sequence). The V end lost 3 bases, the J end lost 0 bases, and 9 bases lay between the germline ends. CDR3 length: 14 amino acids. This chain's CDR3 is CSARQDLAKNIQYF. For the CDR3, the DNA is TGCAGTGCTAGGCAGGATCTAGCCAAAAACATTCAGTACTTC.

V usage is TRBV27 and J usage is TRBJ1-1; D not resolved. The germline CDR1 and CDR2 sequences are MNHEY and SMNVEV (reference sequence). The CDR3 covers 17 residues. The V end was cut by 3 bases, the J end by 3 bases, with 20 bases between. CDR3: CASSFNGLRSGYTEAFF. For the CDR3, the DNA is TGTGCCAGCAGTTTCAATGGTCTGAGGTCGGGGTACACTGAAGCTTTCTTT.

This chain joins TRBV24-1 and TRBJ2-5; tentatively, D is TRBD2 (5 bases). CDR3 length: 15 amino acids. V lost 4 bases, J lost 3 bases, and 14 bases lay in between. Per germline, CDR1 KGHDR and CDR2 SFDVKD. CDR3 residues: CATSDYVGSEETQYF. The CDR3 DNA follows: TGTGCCACCAGTGACTACGTAGGGAGTGAAGAGACCCAGTACTTC.

In its sample, this clonotype was seen a few times. The CDR3 sequence is CASLLTLQARQHF. Written as DNA, the CDR3 is TGTGCCAGCCTCCTGACGTTACAGGCGCGCCAGCATTTT. This chain joins TRBV6-1 and TRBJ1-5; a possible D gene is TRBD1 (5 bases). The CDR3 consists of 13 residues. Per germline, CDR1 MNHNS and CDR2 SASEGT. Trimming pared 8 bases from V and 12 bases from J, leaving 20 bases between.

By sample share, this clonotype is medium-sized. The chain recombines TRBV6-5 with TRBJ2-5, with a possible D match to TRBD2 (6 bases). The V end was cut by 2 bases, the J end by 1 base, with 11 bases between. Germline V CDR1 and CDR2: MNHEY, SVGAGI. The CDR3 runs to 15 residues. CDR3 loop: CASSYGGVAQETQYF. CDR3 nucleotides: TGTGCCAGCAGTTACGGAGGGGTTGCCCAAGAGACCCAGTACTTC.

This sequence joins TRBV7-2 and TRBJ2-7; 10 bases line up with TRBD1. The germline V gene has CDR1 SGHTA and CDR2 FQGNSA. Losses at the gene ends were 6 bases for V and 2 bases for J; bases not matched to a gene: 7. The CDR3 extends over 15 amino acids. CDR3 sequence (DNA): TGTGCCAGCAGGCCGACCGGGACAGGGGCCTACGAGCAGTACTTC. Protein sequence: CASRPTGTGAYEQYF. The entire variable domain, with the rest obtained from reference TRBV7-2 and TRBJ2-7, is as follows: GAGVSQSPSNKVTEKGKDVELRCDPISGHTALYWYRQSLGQGLEFLIYFQGNSAPDKSGLPSDRFSAERTGGSVSTLTIQRTQQEDSAVYLCASRPTGTGAYEQYFGPGTRLTVT.

As regards this clonotype: Mismatch with germline at one junction end may stem from a read error. This sequence joins TRBV7-2 and TRBJ2-7, with D perhaps TRBD1 or TRBD2 (5 bases each). This CDR3 is 16 amino acids long. Per the germline V gene, CDR1 is SGHTA and CDR2 is FQGNSA. The DNA for the CDR3 is TGTGCCAGCAGCTTAGCTGGGCTGGGGACCTCCAACGAGCAGTACTTC. It translates to CASSLAGLGTSNEQYF.

This clonotype was found a few times. This sequence joins TRBV19 and TRBJ2-5; tentatively, D is TRBD2 (5 bases). Trimming stripped 2 bases from V and 1 base from J, with 14 bases between. From germline, CDR1 is LNHDA and CDR2 SQIVND (reference sequence). This CDR3 is 16 amino acids long. This CDR3 reads CASSIRLSGGQETQYF. CDR3 DNA: TGTGCCAGTAGTATACGGCTAAGCGGAGGCCAAGAGACCCAGTACTTC.

The V and J genes are TRBV20-1 and TRBJ2-2; TRBD1 is a possible D gene (5 bases). CDR1 and CDR2 from the germline V gene are DFQATT and SNEGSKA (reference sequence). This CDR3 contains 13 residues. The V end was cut by 4 bases, the J end by 5 bases, with 11 bases between. This CDR3 is CSAIFQGTGELFF. DNA of the CDR3: TGCAGTGCTATCTTCCAGGGAACCGGGGAGCTGTTTTTT.

This clonotype was picked up a small number of times. The rearrangement joins TRBV20-1 to TRBJ2-1; D may be TRBD2 (5 bases). Germline V gene sequence: CDR1 DFQATT, CDR2 SNEGSKA (reference sequence). The CDR3 extends over 10 amino acids. The CDR3 spells CGPGGDEQFF. CDR3 bases: TGCGGCCCCGGAGGCGATGAGCAGTTCTTC.

This chain uses TRBV21-1 with TRBJ2-1; the table gives TRBD2 as D, unverified against the DNA. TRBV21-1 is classified as a pseudogene. The CDR3 length is 15 residues. The DNA for the CDR3 is TGTGCCAGCAGCAAAGAGGTAGTCGTTGGAGATGAGCAGTTCTTC. As protein: CASSKEVVVGDEQFF.